Shown below are 17 T cell receptor beta chains from a single sample sequenced in a study of post-analysis software for immune sequencing data (dated by TCRdb to between 2014 and 2017). The research as a whole found: Patients showed significantly higher frequencies than controls for roughly 5 TRBV segments, among them TRBV5-6, TRBV5-1 and TRBV20-1.

These receptors lack a known antigen. Library construction relied on PCR. The instrument given in TCRdb is Illumina HiSeq 2500. Unique molecular identifiers were incorporated into TCR beta cDNA libraries to reduce PCR and sequencing biases. Using fastp trimming at Q25 and MiXCR clonotype assembly, TCRdb reanalyzed the public sequencing data and kept in-frame beta chains. Rows are unified per CDR3 protein, each entry keeping the most common DNA and genes. This sample gives 750,000 to 950,000 distinct CDR3 sequences in total; roughly 50% of them show up just once. The top ten hold approximately 4.5% of the sample. Material: blood. The receptors here all came from a girl aged 10 to 17 with multiple sclerosis.

The rearrangement uses TRBV7-9 and TRBJ2-5; 8 bases line up with TRBD1. Germline-derived CDR1 and CDR2 are SEHNR and FQNEAQ (reference sequence). The length of the CDR3 is 13 residues. The trim removed 8 bases at V and 1 base at J, leaving 3 bases unmatched. In nucleotides, the CDR3 is TGTGCCAGCGGGACAGGTGCCCAAGAGACCCAGTACTTC. Translated, it gives CASGTGAQETQYF.

A note on this clonotype: Germline is not matched at one junction end, which may reflect a read error. V and J are TRBV29-1 and TRBJ1-2; tentative D call: TRBD1 (5 bases). CDR1 and CDR2 (germline): SQVTM, ANQGSEA. The CDR3 extends over 12 amino acids. CDR3 DNA: TGCAGCGTTGACGTTCGGGACTATGGTTACACCTTC. This sequence encodes CSVDVRDYGYTF.

The J gene is TRBJ2-7, the V gene TRBV5-1; D call uncertain. V shed 2 bases and J shed 2 bases, with 8 bases lying between them. Per the germline V gene, CDR1 is SGHRS and CDR2 is YFSETQ. The CDR3 runs 13 residues. The CDR3 region is CASSFGMTYEQYF. The DNA of the CDR3 is TGCGCCAGCAGCTTTGGGATGACCTACGAGCAGTACTTC.

About this clonotype itself: Mismatch with germline at one junction end may stem from a read error. The chain joins TRBV27 to TRBJ2-1; 10 nucleotides line up with TRBD2. CDR1 is MNHEY and CDR2 is SMNVEV in the germline V gene (reference sequence). This CDR3 is built from 15 residues. CDR3: CASSLFLAGAYEQVF. The CDR3, as DNA: TGTGCCAGCAGTTTATTCCTAGCGGGAGCATATGAGCAGGTCTTC.

V usage is TRBV12-3 or TRBV12-4 and J usage is TRBJ2-1; D perhaps matches TRBD2 (6 bases). The ends were cut back, 5 bases at V and 0 bases at J, with 14 bases in the middle. This CDR3 contains 16 residues. As DNA, the CDR3 is TGTGCCAGCAGTCCGGGACTGCAGAGCTCCTACAATGAGCAGTTCTTC. It yields the protein CASSPGLQSSYNEQFF.

V is TRBV27 and J is TRBJ1-2; tentatively, D is TRBD1 (5 bases). The V gene lost 6 bases and the J gene lost 3 bases, with 17 bases spanning the gap. CDR3 size: 15 residues. The germline V gene encodes CDR1 MNHEY and CDR2 SMNVEV (reference sequence). CDR3 loop: CASRIQLGGDYGYTF. In DNA form, the CDR3 reads TGTGCCAGCAGAATTCAGTTGGGGGGGGACTATGGCTACACCTTC.

The chain joins TRBV4-1 to TRBJ1-2; no reliable D call. Germline V gene lookup returns CDR1 MGHRA and CDR2 YSYEKL. This CDR3 has 13 residues. Trimming took 0 bases from V and 4 from J, leaving 6 bases between them. The CDR3 protein is CASSQDRGYGYTF. CDR3 coding DNA: TGCGCCAGCAGCCAAGACCGGGGCTATGGCTACACCTTC.

The sample holds a few counts of this clonotype. This chain connects TRBV27 to TRBJ1-1; 7 bases map to TRBD1. The length of the CDR3 is 13 residues. V dropped 6 bases and J dropped 5; count of bases not matched to a gene: 6. CDR1 MNHEY and CDR2 SMNVEV come from the germline V gene (reference sequence). The DNA for the CDR3 is TGTGCCAGCAGGCGACAGGGAGGAACTGAAGCTTTCTTT. Protein sequence: CASRRQGGTEAFF.

The V call is TRBV5-1, the J call TRBJ1-1; 10 bases fit TRBD1. V shed 0 bases and J 5 bases; nucleotides not matched to a gene: 16. Germline lookup yields CDR1 SGHRS and CDR2 YFSETQ. CDR3 length equals 19 residues. This CDR3 reads CASSLGKGQGSSERTEAFF. The CDR3 DNA follows: TGCGCCAGCAGCTTGGGAAAGGGACAGGGGTCTTCTGAGAGGACTGAAGCTTTCTTT.

The rearrangement joins TRBV5-1 to TRBJ2-3, with TRBD2 matching 12 bases. Losses at the gene ends were 0 bases for V and 0 bases for J; bases not matched to a gene: 5. The length of the CDR3 is 18 residues. The germline V gene has CDR1 SGHRS and CDR2 YFSETQ. CDR3 loop: CASSLGLAGAVSTDTQYF. The CDR3 coding sequence is TGCGCCAGCAGCTTGGGACTAGCGGGGGCCGTAAGCACAGATACGCAGTATTTT.

The chain joins TRBV7-9 to TRBJ2-1; 11 bases agree with TRBD2. Germline V gives CDR1 SEHNR, CDR2 FQNEAQ (reference sequence). The V and J ends lost 3 bases and 8 bases, in that order; junction bases with no gene match: 6. The CDR3 is 15 amino acids. CDR3 loop: CASSFPSGRSYEQFF. DNA of the CDR3: TGTGCCAGCAGCTTTCCTAGCGGGAGGTCCTATGAGCAGTTCTTC.

The CDR3 DNA follows: TGCAGCGCCGGACAGGGGATCGAGCAGTACTTC. Translation gives CSAGQGIEQYF. V gene TRBV29-1 combines with J gene TRBJ2-7; TRBD1 aligns across 9 bases. CDR3 length equals 11 residues. CDR1 SQVTM and CDR2 ANQGSEA come from the germline V gene. With V trimmed by 7 bases and J by 6 bases, 4 bases remained unmatched.

The table lists this clonotype with a few counts. CDR3 nucleotide sequence: TGTGCCAGCAGCCAATCTCCTGGGGCCAACGTCCTGACTTTC. Amino acids: CASSQSPGANVLTF. This sequence joins TRBV9 and TRBJ2-6; no reliable D call. In germline, CDR1 is SGDLS, CDR2 YYNGEE. The CDR3 is 14 residues long. The V end lost 4 bases, the J end lost 2 bases, and 7 bases lay between the germline ends. Looking up the rest from reference TRBV9 and TRBJ2-6 gives the full variable domain: DSGVTQTPKHLITATGQRVTLRCSPRSGDLSVYWYQQSLDQGLQFLIQYYNGEERAKGNILERFSAQQFPDLHSELNLSSLELGDSALYFCASSQSPGANVLTFGAGSRLTVL.

V gene TRBV6-5 combines with J gene TRBJ2-1; 8 bases are a match to TRBD2. This CDR3 has 16 residues. Germline loops: CDR1 MNHEY, CDR2 SVGAGI. Losses at the gene ends were 5 bases for V and 5 bases for J; bases not matched to a gene: 11. The CDR3 DNA follows: TGTGCCAGCAGTCGTGGTGGGGCGGGAGGCCACAATGAGCAGTTCTTC. This codes for CASSRGGAGGHNEQFF.

The chain joins TRBV7-3 to TRBJ2-2, with TRBD2 matching 10 bases. With 5 bases clipped from V and 7 bases from J, the junction kept 10 bases outside the gene matches. CDR1 and CDR2 from the germline V gene are SGHTA and FQGTGA. There are 16 residues in the CDR3. The CDR3 nucleotides read TGTGCCAGCAGCCCCACGAGCGGGAGGGCCCACGGGGAGCTGTTTTTT. This translates into CASSPTSGRAHGELFF. The whole variable domain, remainder taken from reference TRBV7-3 and TRBJ2-2, is GAGVSQTPSNKVTEKGKYVELRCDPISGHTALYWYRQSLGQGPEFLIYFQGTGAADDSGLPNDRFFAVRPEGSVSTLKIQRTERGDSAVYLCASSPTSGRAHGELFFGEGSRLTVL.

This chain uses TRBV6-1 with TRBJ2-6; D unresolved. The CDR3 sequence is 18 residues long. The germline CDR1 and CDR2 sequences are MNHNS and SASEGT. Trimming left V 6 bases short and J 1 base short, with 19 bases between. For the CDR3, the DNA is TGTGCCAGCAGATTGATTAGGGATCTACCTTCTGGGGCCAACGTCCTGACTTTC. This encodes CASRLIRDLPSGANVLTF.

The V call is TRBV20-1, the J call TRBJ2-7, with 7 bases aligning to TRBD1. Germline V gene sequence: CDR1 DFQATT, CDR2 SNEGSKA (reference sequence). The V gene end was trimmed by 4 bases and the J gene end by 0 bases; junction bases not matched to a gene: 6. CDR3 length: 14 amino acids. DNA for the CDR3: TGCAGTGCTAAAGGACAGGCGAGCTCCTACGAGCAGTACTTC. Translation: CSAKGQASSYEQYF.